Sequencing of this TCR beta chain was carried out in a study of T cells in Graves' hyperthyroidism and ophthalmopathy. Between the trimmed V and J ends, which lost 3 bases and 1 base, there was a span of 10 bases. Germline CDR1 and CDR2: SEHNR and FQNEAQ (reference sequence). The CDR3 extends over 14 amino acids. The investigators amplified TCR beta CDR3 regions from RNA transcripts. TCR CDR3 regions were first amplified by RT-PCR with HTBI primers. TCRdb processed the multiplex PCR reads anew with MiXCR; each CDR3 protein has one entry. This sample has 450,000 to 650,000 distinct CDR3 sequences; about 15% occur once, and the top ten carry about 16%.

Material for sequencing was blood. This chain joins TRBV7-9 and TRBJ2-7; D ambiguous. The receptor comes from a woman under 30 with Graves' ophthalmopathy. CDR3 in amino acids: CASSFIGPSYEQYF. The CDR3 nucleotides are TGTGCCAGCAGCTTTATAGGTCCTTCCTACGAGCAGTACTTC.